This entry lists 5 T cell receptor beta chains sequenced from one sample in a study of cytomegalovirus exposure and HLA in healthy donors. 13 Jbeta primers and 60 Vbeta primers were used for the PCR. Clones were read by immunoSEQ multiplex PCR, and TCRdb kept only the in-frame ones, dropping some. This sample has around 81,000 clones, with roughly 63% found just once. Sequencing was done on a sample of PBMCs. The receptors come from a man under 40 in good health and CMV-seropositive.

The chain combines TRBV28 with TRBJ2-7; tentatively, D is TRBD2 (6 bases). Germline V gene sequence: CDR1 MDHEN, CDR2 SYDVKM. The CDR3 is made up of 15 amino acids. Trimming removed 3 bases from V and 2 bases from J, with 14 bases in between. CDR3: CASSLEGLKTYEQYF. In DNA, the CDR3 is TGTGCCAGCAGTTTGGAGGGACTTAAGACCTACGAGCAGTACTTC.

The rearrangement uses TRBV13 and TRBJ2-1; perhaps TRBD2 as D (6 bases). This CDR3 has 15 residues. CDR1 and CDR2 (germline): PRHDT, FYEKMQ (reference sequence). V lost 0 bases and J 9 bases, leaving 15 bases between the germline ends. The CDR3 bases are TGTGCCAGCAGCTTAGGCGGGAGTGGGGGAGGTGAGCAGTTCTTC. Translation: CASSLGGSGGGEQFF.

This clone showed up just a few times. The chain combines TRBV27 with TRBJ2-3, with 11 bases identical to TRBD2. V lost 8 bases, J lost 1 base, and 5 bases stayed unmatched. Germline assignment: CDR1 MNHEY and CDR2 SMNVEV (reference sequence). The CDR3 has 15 amino acids. CDR3: CASGALAGGTDTQYF. DNA of the CDR3: TGTGCCAGCGGCGCACTAGCGGGGGGCACAGATACGCAGTATTTT.

This clone occurred a few times. This sequence joins TRBV14 and TRBJ2-5; D may be TRBD1 (5 bases). The V and J ends lost 1 base and 5 bases respectively, with 17 bases between them. Germline lookup yields CDR1 SGHDN and CDR2 FVKESK. The CDR3 is 16 amino acids. The CDR3 nucleotides are TGTGCCAGCAGCCAAGTTGGGGCCAGCAGTCAGGAGACCCAGTACTTC. This sequence encodes CASSQVGASSQETQYF.

The chain is built from TRBV6-5 and TRBJ1-5, with 8 bases matching TRBD1. In germline, CDR1 is MNHEY, CDR2 SVGAGI. Losses at the gene ends were 5 bases for V and 6 bases for J; bases not matched to a gene: 6. The CDR3 loop spans 14 amino acids. As DNA, the CDR3 is TGTGCCAGCAGTCCGGACAGGGTTGTTCAGCCCCAGCATTTT. Translation gives CASSPDRVVQPQHF.